This passage covers 9 T cell receptor beta chains from one sample sequenced in a study of T cells in Graves' hyperthyroidism and ophthalmopathy. Amplification of TCR beta CDR3 regions used RNA as the template. First-round RT-PCR with HTBI primers amplified the TCR CDR3 region. Using its own MiXCR run on the multiplex PCR reads, TCRdb lists one record per CDR3 protein. The data show 350,000 to 400,000 distinct CDR3 sequences, approximately 15% seen once. The sample comprised blood. The receptor source for this set is a woman aged 55-69 years with Graves' hyperthyroidism.

This clonotype was recorded many times. The chain couples TRBV5-1 to TRBJ2-7; D possibly corresponds to TRBD2 (5 bases). With 3 bases removed from V and 5 bases from J, the gap between germline ends came to 9 bases. The CDR3 is 12 amino acids. The germline V gene has CDR1 SGHRS and CDR2 YFSETQ. CDR3 in DNA: TGCGCCAGCAGCTACCTCGGGGACGAGCAGTACTTC. Protein product: CASSYLGDEQYF. Combining the CDR3 with reference TRBV5-1 and TRBJ2-7 gives the whole variable domain KAGVTQTPRYLIKTRGQQVTLSCSPISGHRSVSWYQQTPGQGLQFLFEYFSETQRNKGNFPGRFSGRQFSNSRSEMNVSTLELGDSALYLCASSYLGDEQYFGPGTRLTVT.

This clonotype has ten or more counts. As DNA, the CDR3 is TGTGCCAGCAGCAACAGACTAGGGCGGCATGAGCAGTTCTTC. Encoded protein: CASSNRLGRHEQFF. V and J are TRBV7-2 and TRBJ2-1; tentative D call: TRBD2 (6 bases). From germline, CDR1 is SGHTA and CDR2 FQGNSA. The CDR3 sequence is 14 residues long. V lost 5 bases and J 8 bases, leaving 16 bases between the germline ends.

In DNA form, the CDR3 reads TGTGCCAGCAGCCAACTCGTAAGGGGATTCACTGAAGCTTTCTTT. This codes for CASSQLVRGFTEAFF. This chain joins TRBV3-1 and TRBJ1-1; maybe TRBD1 (5 bases). CDR1 is LGHDT, CDR2 YNNKEL, per germline (reference sequence). Trimming took off 2 bases at V and 4 bases at J, with 14 bases between the two ends. The CDR3 totals 15 residues. Based on the CDR3 plus reference TRBV3-1 and TRBJ1-1, the full variable domain is DTAVSQTPKYLVTQMGNDKSIKCEQNLGHDTMYWYKQDSKKFLKIMFSYNNKELIINETVPNRFSPKSPDKAHLNLHINSLELGDSAVYFCASSQLVRGFTEAFFGQGTRLTVV.

This clonotype was observed at least ten times. The chain is built from TRBV5-6 and TRBJ2-1; D not resolved. With 1 base removed from V and 8 bases from J, the gap between germline ends came to 16 bases. CDR3 size: 15 residues. From germline, CDR1 is SGHDT and CDR2 YYEEEE. CDR3 in DNA: TGTGCCAGCAGCTTGAGGGCCGAGGTAGCCTATGAGCAGTTCTTC. The encoded protein is CASSLRAEVAYEQFF.

In its sample, this clonotype was seen a few times. The V and J genes are TRBV20-1 and TRBJ2-3, with D perhaps matching TRBD1 or TRBD2 (8 bases each). The CDR3 runs to 19 residues. V was shortened by 2 bases and J by 0 bases, with 24 bases between the two germline ends. The germline V gene encodes CDR1 DFQATT and CDR2 SNEGSKA (reference sequence). The CDR3 region is CSARLLSGGGQASTDTQYF. CDR3 in DNA: TGCAGTGCTAGACTTTTGTCGGGGGGGGGACAGGCTAGCACAGATACGCAGTATTTT.

There are many counts of this clonotype. The chain has TRBV12-3 or TRBV12-4 and TRBJ2-1; the D gene is possibly TRBD1 (5 bases). V dropped 1 base and J dropped 5 bases, with 9 bases sitting between them. This CDR3 region has 14 residues. This CDR3 reads CASSLDSRDNEQFF. CDR3 DNA: TGTGCCAGCAGTTTAGACTCCAGGGACAATGAGCAGTTCTTC.

The sample holds many counts of this clonotype. CDR3 DNA: TGCGCCAGCAGCCAAGGGTATGAGCGGAGCTCCTACAATGAGCAGTTCTTC. Protein product: CASSQGYERSSYNEQFF. The rearrangement joins TRBV4-1 to TRBJ2-1, with D perhaps matching TRBD2 (5 bases). The CDR3 loop spans 17 amino acids. Germline V gives CDR1 MGHRA, CDR2 YSYEKL. Trimming removed 1 base from V and 0 bases from J, with 13 bases in between.

The V and J genes are TRBV6-5 and TRBJ1-2; D is possibly TRBD1 (6 bases). The CDR3 has 13 amino acids. The germline CDR1 and CDR2 sequences are MNHEY and SVGAGI. V lost 2 bases and J lost 8, with 12 bases in between. The CDR3 nucleotides read TGTGCCAGCAGTTACAGGAGGGGGGGGGGCTACACCTTC. This translates into CASSYRRGGGYTF.

This clonotype was detected a few times. V is TRBV19 and J is TRBJ1-5, with D possibly being TRBD1 (6 bases). Per germline, CDR1 LNHDA and CDR2 SQIVND (reference sequence). V lost 7 bases and J 4 bases, leaving 20 bases between the germline ends. The CDR3 runs 16 residues. The DNA of the CDR3 is TGTGCCAGTAAACCGTCAACAGGGTACGAAAATCAGCCCCAGCATTTT. This translates into CASKPSTGYENQPQHF.